Sequencing of this T cell receptor (beta chain) was carried out in a study of blood T cell repertoires in COVID-19. Here immunoSEQ multiplex PCR was the method, and the copy in TCRdb shows in-frame clones only, minus some. The repertoire includes about 28,000 clones, 85% of them detected once, and roughly 23% sits in the top ten. Trimming stripped 2 bases from V and 7 bases from J, with 15 bases between. Germline lookup yields CDR1 MNHEY and CDR2 SVGAGI. The CDR3 is made up of 16 amino acids. This receptor was obtained from a human donor in a cohort sampled during active COVID-19. Sequencing was performed on peripheral blood. The rearrangement uses TRBV6-5 and TRBJ1-6; D gene ambiguous. The CDR3 is CASSYKGPGVNSPLHF. CDR3 DNA: TGTGCCAGCAGTTACAAAGGTCCAGGTGTCAATTCACCCCTCCACTTT.